The subject of this entry is one T cell receptor beta chain. Some clones are missing from TCRdb's copy, which holds only in-frame ones; the method was immunoSEQ multiplex PCR. The profile shows more than 6,500 clones, around 58% of them singletons. This sample was taken from a study of memory B cells and T cells in multiple sclerosis. Sequencing was carried out using memory (CD45RO+) CD8+ T cells from blood. The receptor's source is a human donor with multiple sclerosis.

The CDR3 region has the DNA TGTGCCAGCAGTACGGGGAGTTCTCACGTGGAGACCCAGTACTTC. As protein: CASSTGSSHVETQYF. J is TRBJ2-5 and V is TRBV11-1; a weak D match, TRBD2 (5 bases). Germline V gene lookup returns CDR1 SGHAT and CDR2 FQDESV (reference sequence). Deletions cut 6 bases from V and 5 bases from J, with 19 bases between. The CDR3 loop spans 15 amino acids.